The clone carrying this TCR beta chain was recorded a few times. The method was immunoSEQ multiplex PCR; TCRdb's version includes in-frame clones alone and lacks a portion of them. The data hold a few hundred thousand clones, with 82% observed a single time. The data are from a study of blood T cell repertoires in COVID-19. Study details: COVID-19 samples collected from the United States, Italy and Spain covered acute and convalescent phases.

The CDR3 sequence is 15 residues long. Germline V gene sequence: CDR1 KGHSH, CDR2 LQKENI. J was trimmed by 4 bases and V by 2 bases; bases with no gene match: 4. Seattle's enrolled individuals joined amid active infection and were then monitored longitudinally. The V and J genes are TRBV18 and TRBJ1-5; 8 bases match TRBD1. The sequencing sample was made of peripheral blood. This TCR was recovered from a woman of 80 years or more with COVID-19, enrolled during active disease. The CDR3 loop is CASSPTGGGNQPQHF. The CDR3 DNA reads as TGTGCCAGCTCACCAACAGGGGGTGGGAATCAGCCCCAGCATTTT.